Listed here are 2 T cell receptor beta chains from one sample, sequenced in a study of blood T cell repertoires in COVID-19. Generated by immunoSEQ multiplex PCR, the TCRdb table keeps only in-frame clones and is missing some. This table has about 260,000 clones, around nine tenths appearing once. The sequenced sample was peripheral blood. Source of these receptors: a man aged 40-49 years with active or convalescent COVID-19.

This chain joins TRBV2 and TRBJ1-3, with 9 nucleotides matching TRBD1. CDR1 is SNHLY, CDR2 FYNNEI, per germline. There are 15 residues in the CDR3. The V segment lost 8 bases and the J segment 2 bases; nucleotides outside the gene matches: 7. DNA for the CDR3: TGTGCCAGCGACGGACAGGGGAGGACTGGAAACACCATATATTTT. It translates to CASDGQGRTGNTIYF.

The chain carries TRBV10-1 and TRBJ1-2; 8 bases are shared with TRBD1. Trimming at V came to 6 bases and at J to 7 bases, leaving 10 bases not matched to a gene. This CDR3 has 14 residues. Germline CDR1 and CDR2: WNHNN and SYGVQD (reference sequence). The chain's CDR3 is CASSESTGGSGYTF. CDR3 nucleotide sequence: TGCGCCAGCAGCGAATCTACAGGGGGGTCTGGCTACACCTTC.